The rows below give T cell receptor beta chains drawn from one sample of a study of T cells in Graves' hyperthyroidism and ophthalmopathy. Using its own MiXCR run on the multiplex PCR reads, TCRdb lists one record per CDR3 protein. The sample includes 480,000 or so distinct CDR3 sequences, 46% of them seen just once. Sequences were obtained from peripheral blood or thyroid tissue (not recorded which). Receptors were obtained from an adult woman with Graves' disease, either hyperthyroidism or ophthalmopathy (not recorded which). CDR3s include the opening cysteine and the closing phenylalanine or tryptophan. A D gene is named only where the DNA matches it firmly. Some rows mark clone size as missing; the rest say once, few, many or name a class of expanded clone.

clone_size d_call j_call v_call cdr3_aa
- - TRBJ2-5 TRBV19 CASTPGRNEETQYF
many - TRBJ1-4 TRBV7-3 CASSFGLSEKLFF
- - TRBJ1-2 TRBV7-6 CASSSETTLSNYGYTF
- - TRBJ2-6 TRBV7-9 CASSLEVHLGSGANVLTF
few - TRBJ2-5 TRBV7-9 CASSWTGLETQYF
- - TRBJ1-5 TRBV13 CASSSSGTAGFQHF
- TRBD1 TRBJ2-7 TRBV5-1 CASSQETGAYYEQYF
- TRBD1 TRBJ1-1 TRBV15 CATSYRTGEGTEAFF
once - TRBJ2-5 TRBV11-1 CASSSRGFAETQYF
- TRBD1 TRBJ1-1 TRBV7-8 CASSLGTGGSMVAFF
- TRBD1 TRBJ1-2 TRBV5-6 CASIARGLYGYTF
many - TRBJ2-5 TRBV11-2 CASSLGSDRLQETQYF
- TRBD1 TRBJ1-1 TRBV20-1 CSAWDRVTEAFF
- - TRBJ2-7 TRBV29-1 CSVLTDRRDEQYF
- TRBD1 TRBJ1-2 TRBV5-1 CASSQPGGQGLSYGYTF
few - TRBJ2-7 TRBV20-1 CSASSAGLYEQYF
- - TRBJ2-7 TRBV7-2 CASSKGRTYEQYF
- - TRBJ2-2 TRBV24-1 CATSVTGGELFF
many - TRBJ2-5 TRBV14 CASSTGTRTQYF
few - TRBJ2-6 TRBV12-3/TRBV12-4 CASSMTGANVLTF
many - TRBJ1-1 TRBV6-2/TRBV6-3 CASSYGVRNTEAFF
- - TRBJ1-2 TRBV4-3 CASSQESLTYGYTF
few - TRBJ1-5 TRBV28 CAITIIRQPQHF
many - TRBJ1-1 TRBV11-2 CASSSHQGRAEAFF
- - TRBJ2-7 TRBV29-1 CSVEHGAGSYEQYF
- - TRBJ1-5 TRBV27 CASSLRSPQSNQPQHF
- - TRBJ1-4 TRBV7-8 CASSLYSTNEKLFF
- - TRBJ2-7 TRBV9 CASSVGWDSAYEQYF
- - TRBJ1-1 TRBV19 CASRHGWSEAFF
few - TRBJ1-4 TRBV18 CASSTPGLVNEKLFF
few - TRBJ1-1 TRBV7-9 CASSEWGREDTEAFF
many - TRBJ2-7 TRBV7-9 CASSPNPPYEQYF
- TRBD1 TRBJ1-2 TRBV24-1 CAPPGTEHYGYTF
- - TRBJ1-2 TRBV7-6 CASSLVSMDYGYTF
- - TRBJ2-5 TRBV6-1 CASSEAGGPTQYF
many - TRBJ1-2 TRBV2 CASSPDLVGYTF
- - TRBJ2-7 TRBV29-1 CSVQGEVPYEQCF
many - TRBJ2-7 TRBV20-1 CSASLEAVKGYEQYF
- - TRBJ1-2 TRBV20-1 CSASDDYGYTF
- - TRBJ2-5 TRBV7-9 CASSLGETVGATQYF
- - TRBJ1-1 TRBV30 CAWSVGAMNTEAFF
many - TRBJ1-3 TRBV7-9 CASSFGASGNTIYF
many - TRBJ1-2 TRBV4-1 CASSQVSQGLGYGYTF
- - TRBJ2-7 TRBV15 CATSRDPGGTYEQYF
once - TRBJ1-2 TRBV10-3 CAISAGPNYGYTF
- - TRBJ1-1 TRBV7-9 CASRAQGVGNTEAFF
- - TRBJ1-1 TRBV19 CASSIAGTEAFF
- - TRBJ1-2 TRBV28 CASSLLGGLHGYTF
- TRBD2 TRBJ2-7 TRBV20-1 CSATRLAGAYEQYF
many - TRBJ1-3 TRBV29-1 CSVEPGLGNTIYF